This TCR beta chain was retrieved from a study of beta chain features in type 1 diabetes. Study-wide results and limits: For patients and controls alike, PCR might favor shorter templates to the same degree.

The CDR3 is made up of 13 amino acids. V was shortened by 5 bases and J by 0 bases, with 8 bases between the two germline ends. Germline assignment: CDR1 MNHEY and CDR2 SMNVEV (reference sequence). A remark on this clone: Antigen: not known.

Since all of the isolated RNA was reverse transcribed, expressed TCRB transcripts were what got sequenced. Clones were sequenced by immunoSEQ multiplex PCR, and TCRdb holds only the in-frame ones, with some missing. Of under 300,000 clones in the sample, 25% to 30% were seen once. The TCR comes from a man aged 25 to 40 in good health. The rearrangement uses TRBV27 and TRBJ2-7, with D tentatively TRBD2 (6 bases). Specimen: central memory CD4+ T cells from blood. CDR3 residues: CASSKTSSYEQYF. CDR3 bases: TGTGCCAGCAGTAAGACTAGCTCCTACGAGCAGTACTTC.